The 21 T cell receptor beta chains in this list originate from one sample, sequenced in a study of blood T cell repertoires in COVID-19. Sequenced by immunoSEQ multiplex PCR; TCRdb stores in-frame clones only, minus some. The data show about 230,000 clones, 85% to 90% seen once. The sample taken for sequencing was PBMCs or T cells enriched from blood (not recorded which). These receptors came from a man aged 18 to 30 who had recovered from COVID-19.

J is TRBJ1-3 and V is TRBV18; the D is unclear. Germline CDR1 KGHSH, CDR2 LQKENI. V was pared by 1 base and J by 2 bases, with 9 bases between. The CDR3 has 15 residues. Here the CDR3 DNA reads TGTGCCAGCTCACCACTCGACGGGACTGGAAACACCATATATTTT. Encoded protein: CASSPLDGTGNTIYF.

DNA of the CDR3: TGCGCCAGCAGTGTGGAGGGGGCGCCCTACGAGCAGTACTTC. Translation: CASSVEGAPYEQYF. The chain has TRBV10-2 and TRBJ2-7, with D maybe TRBD1 (7 bases). This CDR3 contains 14 residues. Germline V gene sequence: CDR1 WSHSY, CDR2 SAAADI. V was shortened by 4 bases and J by 2 bases, with 12 bases between the two germline ends.

The rearrangement links TRBV7-9 to TRBJ2-1; D perhaps matches TRBD2 (5 bases). Deletions cut 1 base from V and 4 bases from J, with 11 bases between. CDR1 and CDR2 from the germline V gene are SEHNR and FQNEAQ (reference sequence). The CDR3 covers 15 residues. The CDR3 is CASSLVAGSYNEQFF. The CDR3 DNA is TGTGCCAGCAGCTTAGTTGCGGGCTCGTACAATGAGCAGTTCTTC.

The V call is TRBV30, the J call TRBJ2-1, with 10 positions matching TRBD2. Germline CDR1 and CDR2: GTSNPN and SVGIG (reference sequence). Trimming took 2 bases from V and 9 from J; bases not matched to a gene: 7. The CDR3 loop spans 14 amino acids. The CDR3 nucleotides are TGTGCCTGGAGTACAGCGGGGGGGCCGGCTGAGCAGTTCTTC. Its translation is CAWSTAGGPAEQFF.

This clone showed up just once. This sample includes further DNA sequences coding for the same CDR3. This chain uses TRBV6-5 with TRBJ1-1; 7 nucleotides align to TRBD1. The length of the CDR3 is 12 residues. The J segment lost 3 bases and the V segment lost 6 bases, leaving 1 base of the junction unmatched. CDR1 is MNHEY and CDR2 is SVGAGI in the germline V gene. CDR3 nucleotide sequence: TGTGCCAGCAGAACAGGGGACACTGAAGCTTTCTTT. It specifies CASRTGDTEAFF.

The chain couples TRBV4-1 to TRBJ2-7; 7 bases fit TRBD1. The CDR3 runs 19 residues. Germline assignment: CDR1 MGHRA and CDR2 YSYEKL. Unmatched junction bases numbered 18, after V lost 0 bases and J lost 4 bases. This CDR3 reads CASSQDSSSLTGNRYEQYF. The CDR3 nucleotides are TGCGCCAGCAGCCAAGATTCATCCTCTTTGACAGGGAACAGATACGAGCAGTACTTC.

This chain joins TRBV19 and TRBJ1-5, with 11 nucleotides matching TRBD1. The trim removed 7 bases at V and 0 bases at J, leaving 11 bases unmatched. The germline CDR1 and CDR2 sequences are LNHDA and SQIVND (reference sequence). The CDR3 totals 18 residues. CDR3 bases: TGTGCCAGTACGCCAGGACAGGGGGCCGCTTTTAGCAATCAGCCCCAGCATTTT. The encoded protein is CASTPGQGAAFSNQPQHF.

J is TRBJ1-5 and V is TRBV7-2; D not resolved. The germline CDR1 and CDR2 sequences are SGHTA and FQGNSA. V lost 5 bases and J lost 1, with 12 bases in between. There are 15 residues in the CDR3. For the CDR3, the DNA is TGTGCCAGCAGCCCCTACAGTAGGAGCAATCAGCCCCAGCATTTT. Its translation is CASSPYSRSNQPQHF.

V gene TRBV5-4 combines with J gene TRBJ2-7, with 8 bases fitting TRBD1. Germline V gene lookup returns CDR1 SGHNT and CDR2 YYREEE (reference sequence). The V segment lost 3 bases and the J segment 3 bases; nucleotides outside the gene matches: 11. This CDR3 region has 16 residues. The chain's CDR3 is CASSSNTGGFNYEQYF. The CDR3 DNA is TGTGCCAGCAGCTCAAACACAGGGGGATTTAACTACGAGCAGTACTTC.

The chain joins TRBV18 to TRBJ1-2; 8 bases agree with TRBD1. Trimming took 5 bases from V and 4 from J; bases not matched to a gene: 9. Germline V gene sequence: CDR1 KGHSH, CDR2 LQKENI. The CDR3 loop spans 15 amino acids. For the CDR3, the DNA is TGTGCCAGCTCATCCGGACAGGGAGGGATCTATGGCTACACCTTC. It translates to CASSSGQGGIYGYTF.

The chain employs TRBV4-2 and TRBJ2-7; perhaps TRBD2 as D (7 bases). CDR3 size: 13 residues. The germline gives CDR1 LGHNA, CDR2 YNFKEQ. Trimming shortened V by 3 bases and J by 5 bases, and 11 bases separated the two germline ends. In nucleotides, the CDR3 is TGTGCCAGCAGCCAGAGGGGGGGGGACGAGCAGTACTTC. This codes for CASSQRGGDEQYF.

The chain employs TRBV28 and TRBJ2-5; maybe TRBD1 (6 bases). The CDR3 contains 16 residues. V dropped 2 bases and J dropped 5 bases, with 18 bases sitting between them. Looked up from germline, CDR1 is MDHEN and CDR2 is SYDVKM. In DNA, the CDR3 is TGTGCCAGCAGTTTACCAGCTCGGCAGGGGATGGAGACCCAGTACTTC. Translating it yields CASSLPARQGMETQYF.

The chain couples TRBV5-8 to TRBJ1-2; tentatively, D is TRBD1 (6 bases). The CDR3 is 15 residues long. V lost 2 bases to trimming and J lost 3 bases, with 14 bases between them. Germline CDR1 SGHTS, CDR2 YDEGEE. DNA for the CDR3: TGTGCCAGCAGCTTCCCGGACAGCTCTGACTATGGCTACACCTTC. This translates into CASSFPDSSDYGYTF.

The rearrangement joins TRBV30 to TRBJ2-6, with D perhaps TRBD1 (5 bases). CDR3 length equals 16 residues. Germline-derived CDR1 and CDR2 are GTSNPN and SVGIG (reference sequence). Between the trimmed V and J ends, which lost 0 bases and 5 bases, there was a span of 14 bases. CDR3: CAWSVWGTGWANVLTF. The CDR3 coding sequence is TGTGCCTGGAGTGTATGGGGTACAGGCTGGGCCAACGTCCTGACTTTC. Full variable domain (rest looked up from reference TRBV30 and TRBJ2-6): SQTIHQWPATLVQPVGSPLSLECTVEGTSNPNLYWYRQAAGRGLQLLFYSVGIGQISSEVPQNLSASRPQDRQFILSSKKLLLSDSGFYLCAWSVWGTGWANVLTFGAGSRLTVL.

The chain links TRBV5-6 to TRBJ1-5, with D hard to call. V shed 0 bases and J shed 4 bases, with 8 bases lying between them. The CDR3 loop spans 14 amino acids. In germline, CDR1 is SGHDT, CDR2 YYEEEE. The CDR3 region has the DNA TGTGCCAGCAGCTTGGCCGGTAGAAATCAGCCCCAGCATTTT. It yields the protein CASSLAGRNQPQHF.

V gene TRBV6-5 combines with J gene TRBJ1-5; D is uncertain. This CDR3 spans 14 amino acids. V dropped 2 bases and J dropped 4 bases, with 9 bases sitting between them. Germline CDR1 reads MNHEY; CDR2 reads SVGAGI. In DNA, the CDR3 is TGTGCCAGCAGTTACGGGGAGGGTAATCAGCCCCAGCATTTT. Protein product: CASSYGEGNQPQHF.

The genes are TRBV9 and TRBJ2-5; 16 nucleotides agree with TRBD2. V was pared by 2 bases and J by 2 bases, with 6 bases of the junction left unmatched. This CDR3 has 18 residues. Per the germline V gene, CDR1 is SGDLS and CDR2 is YYNGEE. The CDR3 loop reads CASSVGTSGRARQETQYF. As DNA, the CDR3 is TGTGCCAGCAGCGTCGGGACTAGCGGGAGGGCCAGGCAAGAGACCCAGTACTTC.

The CDR3 is CASSLALTDYYEQYF. The CDR3 DNA follows: TGTGCCAGCAGCTTGGCCCTAACAGATTACTACGAGCAGTACTTC. This chain connects TRBV5-6 to TRBJ2-7, with D hard to call. Germline V gene lookup returns CDR1 SGHDT and CDR2 YYEEEE. V was clipped by 0 bases and J by 3 bases, with 13 bases between them. There are 15 residues in the CDR3.

This clone has more than one count but fewer than ten. The chain couples TRBV4-1 to TRBJ1-2; the match to TRBD1 covers 7 bases. The CDR3 consists of 14 residues. Germline V CDR1 and CDR2: MGHRA, YSYEKL. The ends lost 0 bases at V and 7 bases at J; junction bases unmatched: 5. CDR3 DNA sequence: TGCGCCAGCAGCCAAGAGGTGACAGGGCGTGGCTACACCTTC. Its protein product is CASSQEVTGRGYTF.

The V call is TRBV2, the J call TRBJ1-4, with a possible D match to TRBD1 (5 bases). The germline V and J ends were trimmed by 7 bases and 6 bases, with 12 bases remaining between them. Per germline, CDR1 SNHLY and CDR2 FYNNEI. The CDR3 length is 13 residues. In DNA, the CDR3 is TGTGCCAGCATCCTCGCGGGGGATGAAAAACTGTTTTTT. Protein: CASILAGDEKLFF.

In nucleotides, the CDR3 is TGTGCCAGCAGTACAGGGGGCGCCGGCAATCAGCCCCAGCATTTT. It translates to CASSTGGAGNQPQHF. The chain carries TRBV27 and TRBJ1-5, with 9 bases lining up with TRBD1. CDR1 MNHEY and CDR2 SMNVEV come from the germline V gene (reference sequence). J lost 2 bases, V lost 5 bases, and 4 bases had no gene match. This CDR3 region has 15 residues.